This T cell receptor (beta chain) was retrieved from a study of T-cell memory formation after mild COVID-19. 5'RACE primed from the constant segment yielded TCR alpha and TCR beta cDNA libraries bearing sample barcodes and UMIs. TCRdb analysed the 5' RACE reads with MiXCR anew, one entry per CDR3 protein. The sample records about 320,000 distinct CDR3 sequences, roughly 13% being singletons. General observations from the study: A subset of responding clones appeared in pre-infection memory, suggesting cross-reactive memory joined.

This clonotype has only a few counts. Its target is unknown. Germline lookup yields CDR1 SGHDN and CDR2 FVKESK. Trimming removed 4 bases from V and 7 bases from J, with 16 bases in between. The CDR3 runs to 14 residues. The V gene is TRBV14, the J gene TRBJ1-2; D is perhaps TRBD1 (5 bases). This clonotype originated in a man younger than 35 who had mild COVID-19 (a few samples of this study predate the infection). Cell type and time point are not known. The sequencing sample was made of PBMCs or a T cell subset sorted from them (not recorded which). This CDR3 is CASSLRDGGFGYTF. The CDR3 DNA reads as TGTGCCAGCAGCCTGAGGGACGGTGGATTTGGCTACACCTTC.